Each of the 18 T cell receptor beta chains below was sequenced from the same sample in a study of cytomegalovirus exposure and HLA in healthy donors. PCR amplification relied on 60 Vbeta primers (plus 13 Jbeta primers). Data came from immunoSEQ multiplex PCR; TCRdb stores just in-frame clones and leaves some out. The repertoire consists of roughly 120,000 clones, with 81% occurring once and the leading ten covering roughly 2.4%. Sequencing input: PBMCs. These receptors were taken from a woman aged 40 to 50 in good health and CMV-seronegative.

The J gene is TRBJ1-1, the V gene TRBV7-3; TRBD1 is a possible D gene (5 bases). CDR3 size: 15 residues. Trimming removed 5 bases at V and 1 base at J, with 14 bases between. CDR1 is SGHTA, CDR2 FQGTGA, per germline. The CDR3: CASSLLGATNTEAFF. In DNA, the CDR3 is TGTGCCAGCAGCCTCCTAGGGGCGACGAACACTGAAGCTTTCTTT.

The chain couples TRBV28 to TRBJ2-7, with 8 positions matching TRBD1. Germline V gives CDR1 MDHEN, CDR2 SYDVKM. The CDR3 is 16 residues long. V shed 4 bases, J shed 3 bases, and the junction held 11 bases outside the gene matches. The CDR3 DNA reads TGTGCCAGCAGTTACGGCCCGGGACAGGATTTCTACGAGCAGTACTTC. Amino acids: CASSYGPGQDFYEQYF.

The CDR3 DNA follows: TGTGCCAGCAGTTACTCCTTTTCAGGGTCAAACACCATATATTTT. This sequence encodes CASSYSFSGSNTIYF. The V call is TRBV6-6, the J call TRBJ1-3, with a possible D match to TRBD1 (5 bases). CDR1 is MNHNY, CDR2 SVGAGI, per germline (reference sequence). This CDR3 spans 15 amino acids. V shed 0 bases and J shed 6 bases, with 12 bases lying between them.

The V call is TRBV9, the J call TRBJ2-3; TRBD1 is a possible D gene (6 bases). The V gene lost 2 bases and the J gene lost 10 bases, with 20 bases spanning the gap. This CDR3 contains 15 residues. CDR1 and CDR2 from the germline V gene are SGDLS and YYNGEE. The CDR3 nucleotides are TGTGCCAGCAGCGTGGACCCGACAGGCCCGTCGGCGCAGTATTTT. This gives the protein CASSVDPTGPSAQYF.

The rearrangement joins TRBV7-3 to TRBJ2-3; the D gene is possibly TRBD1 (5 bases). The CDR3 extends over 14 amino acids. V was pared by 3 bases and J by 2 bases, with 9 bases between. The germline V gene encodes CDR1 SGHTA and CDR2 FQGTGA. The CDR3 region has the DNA TGTGCCAGCAGCTTCGACAGATACACAGATACGCAGTATTTT. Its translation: CASSFDRYTDTQYF.

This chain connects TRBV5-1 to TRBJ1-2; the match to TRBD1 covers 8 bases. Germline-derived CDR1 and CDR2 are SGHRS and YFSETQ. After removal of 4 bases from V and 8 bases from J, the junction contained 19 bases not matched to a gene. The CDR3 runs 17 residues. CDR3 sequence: CASSLGNRTGRIIGYTF. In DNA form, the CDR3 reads TGCGCCAGCAGCCTGGGGAATCGGACAGGGAGGATTATAGGCTACACCTTC.

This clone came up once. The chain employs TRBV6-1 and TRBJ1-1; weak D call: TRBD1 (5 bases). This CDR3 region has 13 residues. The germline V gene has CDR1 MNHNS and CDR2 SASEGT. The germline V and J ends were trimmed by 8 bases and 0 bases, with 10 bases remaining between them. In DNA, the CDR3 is TGTGCCAGCGACGGACAAATGAACACTGAAGCTTTCTTT. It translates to CASDGQMNTEAFF.

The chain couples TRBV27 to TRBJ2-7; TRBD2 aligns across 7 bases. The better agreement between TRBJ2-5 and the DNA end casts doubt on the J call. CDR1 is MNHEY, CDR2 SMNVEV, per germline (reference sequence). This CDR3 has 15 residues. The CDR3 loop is CASSSTGRSQETQYF. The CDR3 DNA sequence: TGTGCCAGCAGTTCTACCGGGAGGAGCCAAGAGACCCAGTACTTC.

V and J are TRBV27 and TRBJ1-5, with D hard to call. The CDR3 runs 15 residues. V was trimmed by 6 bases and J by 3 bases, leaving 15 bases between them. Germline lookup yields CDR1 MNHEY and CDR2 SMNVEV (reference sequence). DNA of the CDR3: TGTGCCAGCAGGCGAGAGTTCGTCACCAATCAGCCCCAGCATTTT. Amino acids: CASRREFVTNQPQHF.

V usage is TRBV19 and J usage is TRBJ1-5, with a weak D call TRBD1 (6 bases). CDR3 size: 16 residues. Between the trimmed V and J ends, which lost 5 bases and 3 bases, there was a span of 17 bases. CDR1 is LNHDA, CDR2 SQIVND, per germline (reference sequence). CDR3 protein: CASSQGTGTPNQPQHF. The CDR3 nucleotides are TGTGCCAGTAGTCAGGGTACAGGGACCCCCAATCAGCCCCAGCATTTT.

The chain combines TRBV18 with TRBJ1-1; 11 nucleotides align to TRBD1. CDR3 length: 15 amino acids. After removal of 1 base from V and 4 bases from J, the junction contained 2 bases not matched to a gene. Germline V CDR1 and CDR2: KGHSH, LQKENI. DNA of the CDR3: TGTGCCAGCTCACCACAGGGACAGGGGGTCACTGAAGCTTTCTTT. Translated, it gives CASSPQGQGVTEAFF.

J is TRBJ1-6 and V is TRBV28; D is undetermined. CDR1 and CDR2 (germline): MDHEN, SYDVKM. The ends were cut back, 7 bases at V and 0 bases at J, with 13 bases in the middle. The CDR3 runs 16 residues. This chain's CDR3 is CASTTTGSSYNSPLHF. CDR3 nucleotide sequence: TGTGCCAGCACTACGACGGGGAGCTCCTATAATTCACCCCTCCACTTT.

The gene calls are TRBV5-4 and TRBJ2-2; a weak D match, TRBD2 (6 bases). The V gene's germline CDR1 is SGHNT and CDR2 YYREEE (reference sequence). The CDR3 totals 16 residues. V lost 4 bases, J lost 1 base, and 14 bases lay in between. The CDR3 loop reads CASSTGTAKNTGELFF. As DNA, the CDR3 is TGTGCCAGCAGCACCGGGACTGCTAAGAACACCGGGGAGCTGTTTTTT.

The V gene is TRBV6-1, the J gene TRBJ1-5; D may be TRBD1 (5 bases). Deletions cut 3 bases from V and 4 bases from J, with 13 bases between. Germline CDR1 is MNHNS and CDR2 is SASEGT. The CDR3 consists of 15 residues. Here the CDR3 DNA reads TGTGCCAGCAGTGATCGGCGGCAGGGTAATCAGCCCCAGCATTTT. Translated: CASSDRRQGNQPQHF.

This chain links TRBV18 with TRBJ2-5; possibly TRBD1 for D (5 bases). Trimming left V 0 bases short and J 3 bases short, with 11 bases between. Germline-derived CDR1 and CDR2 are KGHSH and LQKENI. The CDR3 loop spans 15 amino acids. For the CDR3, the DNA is TGTGCCAGCTCACCACCGGGTAGGGGCGAAGAGACCCAGTACTTC. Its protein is CASSPPGRGEETQYF.

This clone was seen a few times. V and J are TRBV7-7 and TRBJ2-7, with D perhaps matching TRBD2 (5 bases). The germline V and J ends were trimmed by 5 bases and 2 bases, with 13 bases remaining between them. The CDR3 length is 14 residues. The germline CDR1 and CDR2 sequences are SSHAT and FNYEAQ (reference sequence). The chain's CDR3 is CASSPAGVPYEQYF. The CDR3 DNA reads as TGTGCCAGCAGCCCCGCCGGGGTGCCCTACGAGCAGTACTTC.

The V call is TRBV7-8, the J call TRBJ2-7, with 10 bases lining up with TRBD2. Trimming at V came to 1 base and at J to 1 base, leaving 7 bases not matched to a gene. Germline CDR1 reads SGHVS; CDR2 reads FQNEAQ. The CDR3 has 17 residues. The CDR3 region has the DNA TGTGCCAGCAGCTTAGAAAGGACTAGCGGTTTTTCCTACGAGCAGTACTTC. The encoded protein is CASSLERTSGFSYEQYF.

CDR3 region: CASSSRTGTDEQFF. The CDR3, as DNA: TGTGCCAGTAGTAGCCGGACAGGGACCGATGAGCAGTTCTTC. The chain couples TRBV19 to TRBJ2-1; 8 bases fit TRBD1. The CDR3 loop spans 14 amino acids. V was pared by 4 bases and J by 8 bases, with 7 bases of the junction left unmatched. CDR1 LNHDA and CDR2 SQIVND come from the germline V gene (reference sequence).